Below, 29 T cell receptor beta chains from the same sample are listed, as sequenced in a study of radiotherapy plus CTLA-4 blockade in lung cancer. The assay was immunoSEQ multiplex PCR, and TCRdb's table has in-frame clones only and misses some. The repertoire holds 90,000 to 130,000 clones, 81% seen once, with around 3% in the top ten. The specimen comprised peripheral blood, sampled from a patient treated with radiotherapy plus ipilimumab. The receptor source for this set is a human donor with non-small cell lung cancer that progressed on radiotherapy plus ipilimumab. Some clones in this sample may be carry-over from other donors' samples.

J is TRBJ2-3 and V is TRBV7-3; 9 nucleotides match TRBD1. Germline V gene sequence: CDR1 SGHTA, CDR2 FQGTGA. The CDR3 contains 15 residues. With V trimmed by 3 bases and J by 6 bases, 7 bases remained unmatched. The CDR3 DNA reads TGTGCCAGCAGCTTGAACGGACAGGGGCAGGATACGCAGTATTTT. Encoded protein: CASSLNGQGQDTQYF.

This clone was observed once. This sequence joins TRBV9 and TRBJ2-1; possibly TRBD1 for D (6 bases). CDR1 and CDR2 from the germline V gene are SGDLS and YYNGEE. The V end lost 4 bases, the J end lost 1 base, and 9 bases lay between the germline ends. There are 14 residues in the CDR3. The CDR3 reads CASSLQGSYNEQFF. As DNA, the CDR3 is TGTGCCAGCAGCTTACAGGGTTCCTACAATGAGCAGTTCTTC.

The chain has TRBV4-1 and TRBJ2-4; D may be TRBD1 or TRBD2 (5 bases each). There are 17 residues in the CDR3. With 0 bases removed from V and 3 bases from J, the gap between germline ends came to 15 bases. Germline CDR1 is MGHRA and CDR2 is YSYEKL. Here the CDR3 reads CASSQDRRGYDKNIQYF. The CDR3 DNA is TGCGCCAGCAGCCAAGATCGTCGGGGCTACGACAAAAACATTCAGTACTTC.

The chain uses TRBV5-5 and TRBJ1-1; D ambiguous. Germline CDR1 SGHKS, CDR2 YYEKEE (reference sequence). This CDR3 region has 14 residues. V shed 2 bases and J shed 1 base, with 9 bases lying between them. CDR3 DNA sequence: TGTGCCAGCAGCTTTTCAGAGAGGAACACTGAAGCTTTCTTT. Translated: CASSFSERNTEAFF.

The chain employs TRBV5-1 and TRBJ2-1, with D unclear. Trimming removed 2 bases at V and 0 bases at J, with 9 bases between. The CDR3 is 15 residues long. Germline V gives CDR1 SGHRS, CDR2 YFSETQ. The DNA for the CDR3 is TGCGCCAGCAGCTTTATTCCGAGCTCCTACAATGAGCAGTTCTTC. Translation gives CASSFIPSSYNEQFF.

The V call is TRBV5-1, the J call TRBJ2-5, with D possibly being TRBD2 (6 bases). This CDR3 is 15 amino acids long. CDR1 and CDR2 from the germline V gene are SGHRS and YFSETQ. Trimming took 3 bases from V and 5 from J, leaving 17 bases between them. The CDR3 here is CASSSGLIPVETQYF. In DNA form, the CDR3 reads TGCGCCAGCAGCTCGGGACTCATCCCGGTTGAGACCCAGTACTTC.

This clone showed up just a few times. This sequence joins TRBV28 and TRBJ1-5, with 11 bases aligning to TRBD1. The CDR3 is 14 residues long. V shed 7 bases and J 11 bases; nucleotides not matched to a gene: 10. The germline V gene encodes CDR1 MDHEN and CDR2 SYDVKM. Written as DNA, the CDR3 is TGTGCCAGCATACCCGGACAGGGGGCTTTAGCCCAGCATTTT. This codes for CASIPGQGALAQHF.

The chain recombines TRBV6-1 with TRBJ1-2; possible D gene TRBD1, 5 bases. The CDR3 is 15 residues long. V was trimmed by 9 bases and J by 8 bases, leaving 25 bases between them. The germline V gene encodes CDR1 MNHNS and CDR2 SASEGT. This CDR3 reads CASGGVHQRLGGYTF. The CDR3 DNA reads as TGTGCCAGTGGGGGGGTACACCAGCGGCTCGGCGGCTACACCTTC.

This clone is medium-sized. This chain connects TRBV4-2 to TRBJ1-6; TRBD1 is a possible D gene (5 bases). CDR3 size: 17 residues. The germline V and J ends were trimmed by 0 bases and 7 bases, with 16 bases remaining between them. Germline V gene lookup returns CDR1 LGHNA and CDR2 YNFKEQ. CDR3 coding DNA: TGTGCCAGCAGCCAAGAGGGGGACCGAACGTACAATTCACCCCTCCACTTT. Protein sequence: CASSQEGDRTYNSPLHF.

CDR3 DNA sequence: TGTGCCAGCAGTGATCGGACCCGTCAGCAAGCTTTCTTT. It codes for CASSDRTRQQAFF. The chain is built from TRBV6-1 and TRBJ1-1; D gene uncertain. V dropped 3 bases and J dropped 9 bases, with 14 bases sitting between them. The CDR3 loop spans 13 amino acids. CDR1 is MNHNS, CDR2 SASEGT, per germline.

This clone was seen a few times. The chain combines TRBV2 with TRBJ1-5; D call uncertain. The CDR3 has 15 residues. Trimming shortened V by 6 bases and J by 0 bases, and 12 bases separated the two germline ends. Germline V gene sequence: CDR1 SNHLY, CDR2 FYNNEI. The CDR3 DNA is TGTGCCAGCAGAAAAACAGAGTATAGCAATCAGCCCCAGCATTTT. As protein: CASRKTEYSNQPQHF.

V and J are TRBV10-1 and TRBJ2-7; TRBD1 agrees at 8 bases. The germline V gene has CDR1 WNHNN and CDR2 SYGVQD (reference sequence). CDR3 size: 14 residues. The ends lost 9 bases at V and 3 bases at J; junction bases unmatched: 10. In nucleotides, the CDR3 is TGCGCCAGGCCGGGAAGACAGGGGAGCTACGAGCAGTACTTC. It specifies CARPGRQGSYEQYF.

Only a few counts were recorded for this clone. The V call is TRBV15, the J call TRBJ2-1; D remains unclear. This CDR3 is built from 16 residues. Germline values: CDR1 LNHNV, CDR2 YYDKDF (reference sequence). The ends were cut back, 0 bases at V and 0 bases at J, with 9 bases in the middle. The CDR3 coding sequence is TGTGCCACCAGCAGAGAGGGCTACAGCTCCTACAATGAGCAGTTCTTC. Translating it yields CATSREGYSSYNEQFF.

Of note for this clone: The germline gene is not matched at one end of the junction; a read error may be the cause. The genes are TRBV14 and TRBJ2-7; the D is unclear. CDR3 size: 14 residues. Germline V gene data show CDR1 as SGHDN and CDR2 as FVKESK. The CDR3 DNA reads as TGTGCCAGCAGCCAAGATAGACGCTCCTCCGAGCAGTACTTC. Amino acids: CASSQDRRSSEQYF.

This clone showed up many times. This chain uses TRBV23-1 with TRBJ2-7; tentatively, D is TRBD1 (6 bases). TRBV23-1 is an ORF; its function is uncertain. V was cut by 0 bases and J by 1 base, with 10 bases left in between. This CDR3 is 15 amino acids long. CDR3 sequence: CASSQSPRGSYEQYF. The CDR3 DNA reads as TGCGCCAGCAGTCAATCCCCCAGGGGATCCTACGAGCAGTACTTC.

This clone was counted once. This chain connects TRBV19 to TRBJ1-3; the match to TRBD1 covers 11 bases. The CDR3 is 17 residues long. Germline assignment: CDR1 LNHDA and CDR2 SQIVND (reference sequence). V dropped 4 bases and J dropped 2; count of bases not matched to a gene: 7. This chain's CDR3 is CASSTGQGAGAGNTIYF. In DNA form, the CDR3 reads TGTGCCAGTAGTACCGGACAGGGGGCAGGTGCTGGAAACACCATATATTTT. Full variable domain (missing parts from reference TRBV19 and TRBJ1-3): DGGITQSPKYLFRKEGQNVTLSCEQNLNHDAMYWYRQDPGQGLRLIYYSQIVNDFQKGDIAEGYSVSREKKESFPLTVTSAQKNPTAFYLCASSTGQGAGAGNTIYFGEGSWLTVV.

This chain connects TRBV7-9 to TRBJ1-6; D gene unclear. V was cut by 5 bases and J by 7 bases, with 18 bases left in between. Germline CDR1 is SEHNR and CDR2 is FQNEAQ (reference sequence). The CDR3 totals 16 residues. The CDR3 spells CASSQTAGGRNSPLHF. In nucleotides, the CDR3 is TGTGCCAGCAGCCAGACGGCCGGTGGACGAAATTCACCCCTCCACTTT.

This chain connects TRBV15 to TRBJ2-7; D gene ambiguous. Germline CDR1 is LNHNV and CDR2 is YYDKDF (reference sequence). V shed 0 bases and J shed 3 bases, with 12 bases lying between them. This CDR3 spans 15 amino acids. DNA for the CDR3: TGTGCCACCAGCAGAGATGGGAACAGCCTCTACGAGCAGTACTTC. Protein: CATSRDGNSLYEQYF.

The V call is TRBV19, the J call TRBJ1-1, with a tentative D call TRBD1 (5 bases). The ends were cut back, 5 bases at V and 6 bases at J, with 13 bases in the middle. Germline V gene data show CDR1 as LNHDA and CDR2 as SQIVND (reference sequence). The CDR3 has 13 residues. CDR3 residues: CASSPLDRAEAFF. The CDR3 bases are TGTGCCAGTAGTCCCCTTGACAGAGCTGAAGCTTTCTTT.

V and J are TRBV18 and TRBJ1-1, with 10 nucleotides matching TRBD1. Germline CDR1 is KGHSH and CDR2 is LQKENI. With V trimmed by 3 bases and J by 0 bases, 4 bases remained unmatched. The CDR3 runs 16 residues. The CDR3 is CASSPGQGYVNTEAFF. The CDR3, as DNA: TGTGCCAGCTCACCGGGACAGGGGTATGTGAACACTGAAGCTTTCTTT.

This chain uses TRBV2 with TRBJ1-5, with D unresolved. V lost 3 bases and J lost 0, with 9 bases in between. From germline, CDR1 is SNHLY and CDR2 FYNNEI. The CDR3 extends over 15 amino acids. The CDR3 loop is CASSDGKNSNQPQHF. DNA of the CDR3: TGTGCCAGCAGTGACGGAAAGAATAGCAATCAGCCCCAGCATTTT.

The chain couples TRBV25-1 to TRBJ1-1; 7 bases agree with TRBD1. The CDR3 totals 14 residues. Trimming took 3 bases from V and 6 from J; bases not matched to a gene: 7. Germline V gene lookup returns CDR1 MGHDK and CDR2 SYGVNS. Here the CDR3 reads CASSDSQGVPEAFF. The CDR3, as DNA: TGTGCCAGCAGTGACTCCCAGGGGGTGCCTGAAGCTTTCTTT.

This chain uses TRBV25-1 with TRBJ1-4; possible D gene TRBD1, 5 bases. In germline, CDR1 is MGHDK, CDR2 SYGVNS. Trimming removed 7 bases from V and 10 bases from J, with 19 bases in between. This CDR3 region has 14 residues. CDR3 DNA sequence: TGTGCCAGCACCCCGGCGGGGACCATGGGAAAACTGTTTTTT. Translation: CASTPAGTMGKLFF. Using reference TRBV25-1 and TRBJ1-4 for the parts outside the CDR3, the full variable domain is EADIYQTPRYLVIGTGKKITLECSQTMGHDKMYWYQQDPGMELHLIHYSYGVNSTEKGDLSSESTVSRIRTEHFPLTLESARPSHTSQYLCASTPAGTMGKLFFGSGTQLSVL.

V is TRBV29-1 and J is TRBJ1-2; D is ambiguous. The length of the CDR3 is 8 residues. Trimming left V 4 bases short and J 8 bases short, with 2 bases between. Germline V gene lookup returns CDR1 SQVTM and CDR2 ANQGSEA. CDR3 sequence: CSVGGYTF. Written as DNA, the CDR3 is TGCAGCGTTGGCGGCTACACCTTC.

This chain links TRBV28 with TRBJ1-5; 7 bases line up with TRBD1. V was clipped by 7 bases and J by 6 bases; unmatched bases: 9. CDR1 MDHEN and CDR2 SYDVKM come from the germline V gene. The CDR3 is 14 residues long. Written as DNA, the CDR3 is TGTGCCAGCACTCTAAGACAGGGCATTCAGCCCCAGCATTTT. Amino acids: CASTLRQGIQPQHF.

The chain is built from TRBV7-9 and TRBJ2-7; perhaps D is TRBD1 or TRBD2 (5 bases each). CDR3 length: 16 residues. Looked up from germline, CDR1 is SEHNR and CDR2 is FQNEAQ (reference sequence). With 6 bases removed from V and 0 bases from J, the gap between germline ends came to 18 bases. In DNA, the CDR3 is TGTGCCAGCAGTTCAGACCGGGGCCAAACCTCCTACGAGCAGTACTTC. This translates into CASSSDRGQTSYEQYF.

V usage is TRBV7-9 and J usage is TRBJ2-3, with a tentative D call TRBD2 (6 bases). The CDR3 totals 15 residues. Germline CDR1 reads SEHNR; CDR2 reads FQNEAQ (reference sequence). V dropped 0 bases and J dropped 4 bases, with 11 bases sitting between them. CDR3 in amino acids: CASSLATSRSDTQYF. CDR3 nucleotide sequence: TGTGCCAGCAGCTTAGCTACTAGCAGATCAGATACGCAGTATTTT.

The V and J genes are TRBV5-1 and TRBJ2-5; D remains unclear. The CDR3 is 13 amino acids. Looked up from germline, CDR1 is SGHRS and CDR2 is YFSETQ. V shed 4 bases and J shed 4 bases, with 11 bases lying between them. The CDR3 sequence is CASSPIPGETQYF. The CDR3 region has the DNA TGCGCCAGCAGCCCGATACCGGGAGAGACCCAGTACTTC.

CDR3 amino acids: CASSPLDVMSGGEHGYTF. The DNA for the CDR3 is TGTGCCAGCTCACCACTTGATGTGATGTCCGGGGGGGAACATGGCTACACCTTC. The chain recombines TRBV18 with TRBJ1-2; tentatively, D is TRBD1 (5 bases). The CDR3 consists of 18 residues. Between the trimmed V and J ends, which lost 1 base and 6 bases, there was a span of 24 bases. Germline V CDR1 and CDR2: KGHSH, LQKENI.